This is a list of T cell receptor beta chains from one sample in a study of blood T cell dynamics during melanoma immunotherapy. Profiling relied on immunoSEQ multiplex PCR, and the TCRdb table lists in-frame clones only, not all of them. The profile shows about 840 clones, over 75% of them singletons. This sample comprised CD8+ T cells from blood, obtained from a patient treated with checkpoint blockade. Source of these receptors: a human donor with melanoma. CDR3s include the opening cysteine and the closing phenylalanine or tryptophan. A D gene is named only where the DNA matches it firmly. Not all rows give a size; the values are once, few, many and, for expanded clones, a class.

J gene | D gene | V gene | clone size | CDR3 protein | CDR3 DNA
TRBJ2-7 | NA | TRBV7-8 | NA | CASSLTHEQYF | TGTGCCAGCAGCTTAACGCACGAGCAGTACTTC
TRBJ2-2 | TRBD1 | TRBV2 | NA | CASRRADRGLGGELFF | TGTGCCAGCAGGAGGGCGGACAGGGGCCTGGGCGGGGAGCTGTTTTTT
TRBJ2-2 | NA | TRBV1 | NA | CTSSQGVVSGRPNTGELFF | TGCACCAGCAGCCAAGGGGTAGTTAGCGGGAGGCCGAACACCGGGGAGCTGTTTTTT
TRBJ1-5 | NA | TRBV19 | NA | CASSITGTLTNQPQHF | TGTGCCAGTAGTATCACGGGGACGTTAACCAATCAGCCCCAGCATTTT
TRBJ2-1 | NA | TRBV21-1 | NA | CASSKSRLAESSYNEQFF | TGTGCCAGCAGCAAATCGAGACTAGCTGAGAGCTCCTACAATGAGCAGTTCTTC
TRBJ2-3 | TRBD1 | TRBV10-3 | NA | CAISEKDRVSTDTQYF | TGTGCCATCAGTGAAAAGGACAGGGTCAGCACAGATACGCAGTATTTT
TRBJ2-7 | TRBD2 | TRBV27 | NA | CASSLTGTSDEQYF | TGTGCCAGCAGTTTGACCGGGACTAGCGACGAGCAGTACTTC
TRBJ1-1 | NA | TRBV6-1 | NA | CASSESGRPNTEAFF | TGTGCCAGCAGTGAATCAGGCAGACCGAACACTGAAGCTTTCTTT
TRBJ1-4 | TRBD1 | TRBV7-6 | NA | CASSGAPGQDGEYVYEKLFF | TGTGCCAGCAGCGGGGCTCCGGGACAGGACGGGGAATACGTCTATGAAAAACTGTTTTTT
TRBJ2-5 | TRBD2 | TRBV5-8 | once | CASSPGGGGVQETQYF | TGTGCCAGCAGCCCCGGCGGGGGGGGAGTACAAGAGACCCAGTACTTC
TRBJ2-1 | NA | TRBV5-1 | NA | CASSPRVANEQFF | TGCGCCAGCAGCCCCCGGGTCGCCAATGAGCAGTTCTTC
TRBJ2-1 | NA | TRBV10-3 | NA | CAISESGAGLNNEQFF | TGTGCCATCAGTGAGTCGGGTGCGGGACTGAACAATGAGCAGTTCTTC
TRBJ1-1 | TRBD1 | TRBV7-8 | NA | CASSLGTGFDTEAFF | TGTGCCAGCAGCTTAGGGACAGGGTTCGATACTGAAGCTTTCTTT
TRBJ2-3 | TRBD2 | TRBV6-5 | NA | CASSYGGGVYTQYF | TGTGCCAGCAGTTACGGGGGAGGGGTGTATACGCAGTATTTT
TRBJ2-7 | NA | TRBV28 | NA | CASRTLRGDYEQYF | TGTGCCAGCAGAACCCTTAGGGGAGACTACGAGCAGTACTTC
TRBJ1-4 | NA | TRBV4-1 | NA | CASSQDGPRSEKLFF | TGCGCCAGCAGCCAAGATGGGCCACGATCGGAAAAACTGTTTTTT
TRBJ2-1 | NA | TRBV27 | NA | CASRDSNLFNEQFF | TGTGCCAGCAGGGACAGCAATCTATTCAATGAGCAGTTCTTC
TRBJ2-5 | NA | TRBV28 | NA | CASPPDSYWESETQYF | TGTGCCAGCCCCCCGGACTCATATTGGGAGTCGGAGACCCAGTACTTC